This is a list of T cell receptor beta chains from one sample in a study of blood T cells in healthy people across ages. Using its own MiXCR run on the 5' RACE reads, TCRdb lists one record per CDR3 protein. The data hold about 970,000 distinct CDR3 sequences, with roughly 51% observed a single time. The material sequenced was blood. The receptors were sampled from a woman aged 60 to 75 in good health. Both conserved end residues are part of each CDR3. D genes are given only for firm matches. The size entry is marked missing in some rows and otherwise reads once, few, many or a size class.

D gene: -
J gene: TRBJ2-7
clone size: -
V gene: TRBV7-2
CDR3 protein: CASSSGPYSYEQYF
CDR3 DNA: TGTGCCAGCAGCTCGGGACCCTATTCCTACGAGCAGTACTTC

D gene: TRBD1
J gene: TRBJ1-6
clone size: -
V gene: TRBV4-2
CDR3 protein: CASRNPGQDNSPLHF
CDR3 DNA: TGTGCCAGCAGGAATCCGGGACAGGATAATTCACCCCTCCACTTT

D gene: -
J gene: TRBJ2-1
clone size: -
V gene: TRBV29-1
CDR3 protein: CIKFWDEQFF
CDR3 DNA: TGCATAAAGTTCTGGGATGAGCAGTTCTTC

D gene: -
J gene: TRBJ1-5
clone size: -
V gene: TRBV6-2/TRBV6-3
CDR3 protein: CASSYSGGASLKQPQHF
CDR3 DNA: TGTGCCAGCAGTTACTCGGGGGGCGCTTCTTTAAAGCAGCCCCAGCATTTT

D gene: -
J gene: TRBJ2-3
clone size: -
V gene: TRBV28
CDR3 protein: CASSLWDLDGTDTQYF
CDR3 DNA: TGTGCCAGCAGTTTATGGGACCTAGATGGTACAGATACGCAGTATTTT

D gene: -
J gene: TRBJ1-5
clone size: -
V gene: TRBV12-3/TRBV12-4
CDR3 protein: CASSFDNYNQPQHF
CDR3 DNA: TGTGCCAGCAGTTTTGACAACTACAATCAGCCCCAGCATTTT

D gene: -
J gene: TRBJ2-5
clone size: many
V gene: TRBV5-1
CDR3 protein: CASSSLDSQETQYF
CDR3 DNA: TGCGCCAGCAGCTCGCTGGACAGCCAAGAGACCCAGTACTTC

D gene: -
J gene: TRBJ2-7
clone size: -
V gene: TRBV20-1
CDR3 protein: CSAPPRQNPYEQYF
CDR3 DNA: TGCAGTGCCCCCCCGAGACAGAATCCCTACGAGCAGTACTTC

D gene: TRBD2
J gene: TRBJ2-7
clone size: few
V gene: TRBV7-8
CDR3 protein: CASSLLAGTSYEQYF
CDR3 DNA: TGTGCCAGCAGCCTATTAGCGGGTACCTCCTACGAGCAGTACTTC

D gene: -
J gene: TRBJ2-7
clone size: few
V gene: TRBV25-1
CDR3 protein: CASSKLGTYEQYF
CDR3 DNA: TGTGCCAGCAGTAAACTAGGGACGTACGAGCAGTACTTC

D gene: -
J gene: TRBJ2-7
clone size: -
V gene: TRBV6-6
CDR3 protein: CASSNRAMGYEQYF
CDR3 DNA: TGTGCCAGCAGTAACAGGGCTATGGGCTACGAGCAGTACTTC

D gene: -
J gene: TRBJ2-4
clone size: -
V gene: TRBV7-2
CDR3 protein: CASSLPPAQGIQYF
CDR3 DNA: TGTGCCAGCAGCCTACCGCCGGCACAGGGCATTCAGTACTTC

D gene: TRBD1
J gene: TRBJ1-6
clone size: few
V gene: TRBV12-3/TRBV12-4
CDR3 protein: CASSSPTGTANSPLHF
CDR3 DNA: TGTGCCAGCAGTTCGCCCACCGGGACAGCTAATTCACCCCTCCACTTT

D gene: -
J gene: TRBJ2-5
clone size: -
V gene: TRBV6-5
CDR3 protein: CASSYSWARQETQYF
CDR3 DNA: TGTGCCAGCAGTTACTCTTGGGCGCGACAAGAGACCCAGTACTTC

D gene: TRBD2
J gene: TRBJ2-3
clone size: -
V gene: TRBV20-1
CDR3 protein: CSARGLIPRLATIIPADTQYF
CDR3 DNA: TGCAGTGCTAGAGGATTGATACCGCGACTAGCCACTATCATCCCCGCAGATACGCAGTATTTT

D gene: -
J gene: TRBJ2-1
clone size: -
V gene: TRBV4-2
CDR3 protein: CASSPKSIAVPGPEQFF
CDR3 DNA: TGTGCCAGCAGCCCAAAGAGTATAGCGGTCCCCGGGCCTGAGCAGTTCTTC

D gene: -
J gene: TRBJ2-1
clone size: -
V gene: TRBV20-1
CDR3 protein: CSARKPIASEEQFF
CDR3 DNA: TGCAGTGCTAGAAAACCTATAGCGTCTGAAGAGCAGTTCTTC

D gene: TRBD1
J gene: TRBJ2-1
clone size: -
V gene: TRBV7-2
CDR3 protein: CASSPGQQHNEQFF
CDR3 DNA: TGTGCCAGCAGTCCGGGACAGCAACACAATGAGCAGTTCTTC

D gene: -
J gene: TRBJ2-7
clone size: many
V gene: TRBV2
CDR3 protein: CASSADSYEQYF
CDR3 DNA: TGTGCCAGCAGCGCGGACAGCTACGAGCAGTACTTC

D gene: -
J gene: TRBJ2-1
clone size: -
V gene: TRBV28
CDR3 protein: CATTKELAGNEQFF
CDR3 DNA: TGTGCCACCACCAAGGAACTAGCAGGCAATGAGCAGTTCTTC

D gene: -
J gene: TRBJ1-5
clone size: -
V gene: TRBV28
CDR3 protein: CASSTGLNQPQHF
CDR3 DNA: TGTGCCAGCAGCACAGGGTTGAATCAGCCCCAGCATTTT

D gene: -
J gene: TRBJ2-7
clone size: -
V gene: TRBV30
CDR3 protein: CAWSVGGWEQYF
CDR3 DNA: TGTGCCTGGAGTGTAGGGGGTTGGGAGCAGTACTTC

D gene: -
J gene: TRBJ1-4
clone size: -
V gene: TRBV5-1
CDR3 protein: CASNPQGQPNEKLFF
CDR3 DNA: TGCGCCAGCAACCCCCAGGGGCAGCCGAATGAAAAACTGTTTTTT

D gene: -
J gene: TRBJ2-1
clone size: -
V gene: TRBV7-2
CDR3 protein: CASSLGVWGLNIDEQFF
CDR3 DNA: TGTGCCAGCAGCTTAGGGGTTTGGGGACTGAACATCGATGAGCAGTTCTTC

D gene: -
J gene: TRBJ2-7
clone size: -
V gene: TRBV10-2
CDR3 protein: CATRDGALPYEQYF
CDR3 DNA: TGCGCCACCAGGGACGGTGCTTTACCCTACGAGCAGTACTTC

D gene: -
J gene: TRBJ2-1
clone size: -
V gene: TRBV28
CDR3 protein: CASRRGQTYEQFF
CDR3 DNA: TGTGCCAGCAGGCGAGGGCAGACTTACGAGCAGTTCTTC

D gene: -
J gene: TRBJ2-5
clone size: -
V gene: TRBV12-3/TRBV12-4
CDR3 protein: CASSLTQGVETQYF
CDR3 DNA: TGTGCCAGCAGTCTTACTCAGGGTGTTGAGACCCAGTACTTC

D gene: -
J gene: TRBJ2-2
clone size: -
V gene: TRBV30
CDR3 protein: CAWSPLGGGELFF
CDR3 DNA: TGTGCCTGGAGTCCTCTCGGGGGTGGGGAGCTGTTTTTT

D gene: -
J gene: TRBJ2-5
clone size: -
V gene: TRBV12-3/TRBV12-4
CDR3 protein: CASRHSRWGQETQYF
CDR3 DNA: TGTGCCAGCAGACACTCTAGGTGGGGGCAAGAGACCCAGTACTTC

D gene: TRBD1
J gene: TRBJ1-2
clone size: few
V gene: TRBV30
CDR3 protein: CAWSADRGTYGYTF
CDR3 DNA: TGTGCCTGGAGTGCCGACAGGGGGACCTATGGCTACACCTTC

D gene: -
J gene: TRBJ2-6
clone size: -
V gene: TRBV29-1
CDR3 protein: CSVLGTYRSGANVLTF
CDR3 DNA: TGCAGCGTTCTCGGGACATATAGATCTGGGGCCAACGTCCTGACTTTC

D gene: TRBD1
J gene: TRBJ2-3
clone size: -
V gene: TRBV12-3/TRBV12-4
CDR3 protein: CASQDRVGADTEYF
CDR3 DNA: TGTGCTTCACAGGACAGGGTGGGCGCAGATACGGAGTATTTT

D gene: -
J gene: TRBJ1-4
clone size: -
V gene: TRBV29-1
CDR3 protein: CSVRRGGAANEKLFF
CDR3 DNA: TGCAGCGTCCGCCGCGGGGGAGCAGCTAATGAAAAACTGTTTTTT

D gene: -
J gene: TRBJ2-5
clone size: -
V gene: TRBV9
CDR3 protein: CASSVEVGRRVQYF
CDR3 DNA: TGTGCCAGCAGCGTAGAGGTTGGGCGGCGGGTTCAGTACTTC

D gene: TRBD1
J gene: TRBJ2-7
clone size: -
V gene: TRBV28
CDR3 protein: CASSLLGGTGNYEQYF
CDR3 DNA: TGTGCCAGCAGTTTACTAGGCGGGACAGGGAACTACGAGCAGTACTTC

D gene: -
J gene: TRBJ2-7
clone size: -
V gene: TRBV29-1
CDR3 protein: CSVSLAYEQYF
CDR3 DNA: TGCAGCGTTTCTTTAGCCTACGAGCAGTACTTC

D gene: -
J gene: TRBJ2-3
clone size: -
V gene: TRBV5-1
CDR3 protein: CASSARDQNEDTQYF
CDR3 DNA: TGCGCCAGCAGCGCCCGGGACCAGAACGAAGATACGCAGTATTTT

D gene: TRBD2
J gene: TRBJ2-1
clone size: -
V gene: TRBV28
CDR3 protein: CASSFSSGSVFRDEQFF
CDR3 DNA: TGTGCCAGCAGTTTTTCCAGCGGGAGTGTGTTTCGGGATGAGCAGTTCTTC

D gene: TRBD1
J gene: TRBJ2-7
clone size: few
V gene: TRBV12-3/TRBV12-4
CDR3 protein: CASSLARGSDEQYF
CDR3 DNA: TGTGCCAGCAGTTTAGCCAGGGGGTCTGACGAGCAGTACTTC

D gene: TRBD1
J gene: TRBJ2-7
clone size: -
V gene: TRBV29-1
CDR3 protein: CSALLQGISRAYEQYF
CDR3 DNA: TGCAGCGCCCTACTACAGGGGATCTCCCGGGCCTACGAGCAGTACTTC

D gene: -
J gene: TRBJ2-5
clone size: -
V gene: TRBV4-2
CDR3 protein: CASNQEPGLGETQYF
CDR3 DNA: TGTGCCAGCAACCAAGAGCCGGGGTTAGGGGAGACCCAGTACTTC

D gene: -
J gene: TRBJ1-1
clone size: once
V gene: TRBV12-3/TRBV12-4
CDR3 protein: CASSFQEATEAFF
CDR3 DNA: TGTGCCAGCAGTTTCCAGGAGGCCACTGAAGCTTTCTTT

D gene: -
J gene: TRBJ2-5
clone size: -
V gene: TRBV7-9
CDR3 protein: CASSHGPNQETQYF
CDR3 DNA: TGTGCCAGCAGCCACGGACCGAACCAAGAGACCCAGTACTTC

D gene: TRBD2
J gene: TRBJ2-1
clone size: -
V gene: TRBV4-3
CDR3 protein: CASSPLSSGSYNEQFF
CDR3 DNA: TGCGCCAGCAGCCCCCTGAGTAGCGGGAGCTACAATGAGCAGTTCTTC

D gene: -
J gene: TRBJ2-1
clone size: once
V gene: TRBV27
CDR3 protein: CASSPSKGGAYNEQFF
CDR3 DNA: TGTGCCAGCAGTCCATCCAAAGGGGGAGCCTACAATGAGCAGTTCTTC